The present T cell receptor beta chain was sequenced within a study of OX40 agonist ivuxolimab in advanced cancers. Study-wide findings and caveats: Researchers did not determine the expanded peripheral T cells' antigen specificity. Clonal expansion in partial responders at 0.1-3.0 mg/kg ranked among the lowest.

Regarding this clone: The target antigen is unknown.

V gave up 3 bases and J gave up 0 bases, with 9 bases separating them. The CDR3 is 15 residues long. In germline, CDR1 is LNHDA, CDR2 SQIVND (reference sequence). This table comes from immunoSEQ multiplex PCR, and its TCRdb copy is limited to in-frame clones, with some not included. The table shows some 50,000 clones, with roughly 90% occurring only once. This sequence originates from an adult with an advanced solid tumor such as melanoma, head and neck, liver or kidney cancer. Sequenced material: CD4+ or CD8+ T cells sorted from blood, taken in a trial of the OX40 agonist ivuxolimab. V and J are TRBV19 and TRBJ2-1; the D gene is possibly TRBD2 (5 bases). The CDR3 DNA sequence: TGTGCCAGTAGTATGAGGGAGAGCTCCTACAATGAGCAGTTCTTC. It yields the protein CASSMRESSYNEQFF.